This T cell receptor (beta chain) was profiled in a study of CD8 T cells in ankylosing spondylitis. The CDR3 spans 15 residues. V was pared by 7 bases and J by 3 bases, with 8 bases of the junction left unmatched. Germline V gives CDR1 DFQATT, CDR2 SNEGSKA (reference sequence). One entry per CDR3 protein results from TCRdb running MiXCR on the 5' RACE reads. The table records 250,000 to 400,000 distinct CDR3 sequences, about 9.9% of them present only once. The TCR comes from a female donor with ankylosing spondylitis or in good health (not recorded which). The V call is TRBV20-1, the J call TRBJ2-7; 14 bases are a match to TRBD2. Sequencing input: blood, either unsorted or a sorted T cell fraction (not recorded which). CDR3 in DNA: TGCAGTGGATGGTCGGGGACTAGCGGGGGCTACGAGCAGTACTTC. Protein: CSGWSGTSGGYEQYF.